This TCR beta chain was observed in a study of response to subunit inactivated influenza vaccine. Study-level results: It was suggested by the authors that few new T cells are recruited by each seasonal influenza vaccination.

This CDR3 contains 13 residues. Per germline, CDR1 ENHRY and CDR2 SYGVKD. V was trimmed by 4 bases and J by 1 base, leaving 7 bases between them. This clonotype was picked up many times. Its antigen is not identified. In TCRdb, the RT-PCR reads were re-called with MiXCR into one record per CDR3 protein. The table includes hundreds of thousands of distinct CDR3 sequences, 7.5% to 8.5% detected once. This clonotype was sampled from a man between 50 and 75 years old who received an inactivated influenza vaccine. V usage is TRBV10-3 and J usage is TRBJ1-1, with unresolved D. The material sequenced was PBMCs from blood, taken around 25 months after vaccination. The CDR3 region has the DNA TGTGCCATCAGTGGGGCCGAGAACACTGAAGCTTTCTTT. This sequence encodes CAISGAENTEAFF.